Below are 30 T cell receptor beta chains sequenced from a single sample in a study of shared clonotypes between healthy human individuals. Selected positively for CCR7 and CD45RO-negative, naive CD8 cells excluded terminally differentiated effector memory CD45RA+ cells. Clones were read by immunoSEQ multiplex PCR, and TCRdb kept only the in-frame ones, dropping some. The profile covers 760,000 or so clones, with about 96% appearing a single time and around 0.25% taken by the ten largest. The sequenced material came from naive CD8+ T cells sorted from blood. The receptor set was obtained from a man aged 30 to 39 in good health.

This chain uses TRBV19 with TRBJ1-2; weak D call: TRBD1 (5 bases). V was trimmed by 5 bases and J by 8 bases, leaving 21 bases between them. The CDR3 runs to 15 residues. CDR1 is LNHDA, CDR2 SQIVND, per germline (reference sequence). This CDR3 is CASSPSGGNVRGYTF. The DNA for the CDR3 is TGTGCCAGTAGTCCCTCGGGGGGTAACGTGCGGGGCTACACCTTC.

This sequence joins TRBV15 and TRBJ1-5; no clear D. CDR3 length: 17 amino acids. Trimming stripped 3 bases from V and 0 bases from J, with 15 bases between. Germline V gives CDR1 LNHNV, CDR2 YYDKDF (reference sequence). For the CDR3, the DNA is TGTGCCACCAGCAGCTCAGTGGATCTCTATAGCAATCAGCCCCAGCATTTT. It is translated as CATSSSVDLYSNQPQHF.

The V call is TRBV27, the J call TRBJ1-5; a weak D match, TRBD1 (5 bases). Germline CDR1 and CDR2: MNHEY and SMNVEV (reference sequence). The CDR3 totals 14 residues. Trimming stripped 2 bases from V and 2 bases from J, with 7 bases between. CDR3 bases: TGTGCCAGCAGTTTAAAAGGGGGCAATCAGCCCCAGCATTTT. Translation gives CASSLKGGNQPQHF.

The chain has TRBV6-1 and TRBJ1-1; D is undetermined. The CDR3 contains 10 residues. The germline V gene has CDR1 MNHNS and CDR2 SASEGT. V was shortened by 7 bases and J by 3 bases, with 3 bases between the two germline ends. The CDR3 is CASMYTEAFF. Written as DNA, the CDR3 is TGTGCCAGCATGTACACTGAAGCTTTCTTT.

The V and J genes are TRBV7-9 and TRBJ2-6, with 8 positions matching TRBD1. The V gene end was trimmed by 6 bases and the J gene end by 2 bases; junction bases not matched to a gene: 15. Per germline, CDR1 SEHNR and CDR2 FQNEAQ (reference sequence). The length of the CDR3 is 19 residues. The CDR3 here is CASRQKVGQDGAGANVLTF. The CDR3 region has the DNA TGTGCCAGCAGACAAAAGGTGGGACAGGATGGGGCTGGGGCCAACGTCCTGACTTTC.

CDR3 amino acids: CASSLVGAGGVDNEQFF. The DNA of the CDR3 is TGTGCCAGCAGCTTAGTCGGGGCGGGAGGGGTCGACAATGAGCAGTTCTTC. The rearrangement links TRBV7-9 to TRBJ2-1; TRBD2 matches at 9 bases. With V trimmed by 1 base and J by 5 bases, 9 bases remained unmatched. This CDR3 is 17 amino acids long. The V gene's germline CDR1 is SEHNR and CDR2 FQNEAQ (reference sequence).

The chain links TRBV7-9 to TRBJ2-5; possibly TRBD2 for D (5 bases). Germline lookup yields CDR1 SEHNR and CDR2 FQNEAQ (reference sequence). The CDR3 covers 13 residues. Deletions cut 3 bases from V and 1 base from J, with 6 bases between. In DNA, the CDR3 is TGTGCCAGCAGCTTTGAGGGCCAAGAGACCCAGTACTTC. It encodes CASSFEGQETQYF.

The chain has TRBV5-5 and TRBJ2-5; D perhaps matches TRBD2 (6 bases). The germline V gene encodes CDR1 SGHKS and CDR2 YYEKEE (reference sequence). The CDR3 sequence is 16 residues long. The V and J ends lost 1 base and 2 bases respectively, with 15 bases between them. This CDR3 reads CASSLLRGSNQETQYF. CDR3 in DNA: TGTGCCAGCAGCTTGCTCCGGGGGAGTAATCAAGAGACCCAGTACTTC.

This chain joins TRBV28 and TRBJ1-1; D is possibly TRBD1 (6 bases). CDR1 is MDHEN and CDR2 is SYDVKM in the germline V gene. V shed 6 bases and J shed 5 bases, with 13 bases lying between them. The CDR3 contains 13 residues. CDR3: CASSKGGRTEAFF. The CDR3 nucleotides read TGTGCCAGCAGCAAGGGGGGAAGAACTGAAGCTTTCTTT.

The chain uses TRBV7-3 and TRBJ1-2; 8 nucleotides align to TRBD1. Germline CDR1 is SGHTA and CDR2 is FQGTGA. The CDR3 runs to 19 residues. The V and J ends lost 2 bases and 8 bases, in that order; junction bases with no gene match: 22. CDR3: CASSLQPFSRDRTFYGYTF. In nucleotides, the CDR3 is TGTGCCAGCAGCTTACAGCCTTTTTCACGGGACAGGACCTTCTACGGCTACACCTTC.

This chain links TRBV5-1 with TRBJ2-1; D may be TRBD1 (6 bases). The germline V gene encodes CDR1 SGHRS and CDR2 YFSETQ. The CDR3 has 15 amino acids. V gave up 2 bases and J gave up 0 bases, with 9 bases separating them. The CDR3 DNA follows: TGCGCCAGCAGCTTAGACAGGCCCTCCTACAATGAGCAGTTCTTC. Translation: CASSLDRPSYNEQFF.

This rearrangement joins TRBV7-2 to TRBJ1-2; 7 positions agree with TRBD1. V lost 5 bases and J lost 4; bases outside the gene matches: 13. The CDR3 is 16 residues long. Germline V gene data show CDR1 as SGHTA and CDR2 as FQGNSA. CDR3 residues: CASSLNGQAGIYGYTF. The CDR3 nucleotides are TGTGCCAGCAGCCTCAATGGACAGGCCGGGATCTATGGCTACACCTTC. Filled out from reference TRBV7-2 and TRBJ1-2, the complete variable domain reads GAGVSQSPSNKVTEKGKDVELRCDPISGHTALYWYRQSLGQGLEFLIYFQGNSAPDKSGLPSDRFSAERTGGSVSTLTIQRTQQEDSAVYLCASSLNGQAGIYGYTFGSGTRLTVV.

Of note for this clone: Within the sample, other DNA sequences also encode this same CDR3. The CDR3 nucleotides read TGTGCCAGCAGCGTAGCAGCGGGAGGCGGCTACGAGCAGTACTTC. This codes for CASSVAAGGGYEQYF. The chain couples TRBV9 to TRBJ2-7; 9 nucleotides agree with TRBD2. The CDR3 sequence is 15 residues long. CDR1 SGDLS and CDR2 YYNGEE come from the germline V gene. V shed 0 bases, J shed 3 bases, and the junction held 4 bases outside the gene matches.

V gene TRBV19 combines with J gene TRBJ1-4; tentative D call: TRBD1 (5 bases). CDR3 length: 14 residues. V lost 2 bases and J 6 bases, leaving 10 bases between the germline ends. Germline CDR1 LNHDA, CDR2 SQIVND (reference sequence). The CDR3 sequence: CASSIQGLDEKLFF. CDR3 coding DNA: TGTGCCAGTAGTATACAGGGTTTGGATGAAAAACTGTTTTTT.

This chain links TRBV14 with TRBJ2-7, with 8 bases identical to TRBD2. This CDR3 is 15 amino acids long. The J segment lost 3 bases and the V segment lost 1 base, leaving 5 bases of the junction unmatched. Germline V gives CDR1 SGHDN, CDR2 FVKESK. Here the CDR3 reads CASSQGWGLVYEQYF. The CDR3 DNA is TGTGCCAGCAGCCAAGGTTGGGGACTAGTCTACGAGCAGTACTTC.

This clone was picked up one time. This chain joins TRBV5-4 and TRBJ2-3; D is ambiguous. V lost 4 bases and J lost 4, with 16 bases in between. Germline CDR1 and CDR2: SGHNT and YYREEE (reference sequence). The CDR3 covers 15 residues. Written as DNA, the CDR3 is TGTGCCAGCAGCCCGGAATCGTTTACGCCAGATACGCAGTATTTT. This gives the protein CASSPESFTPDTQYF.

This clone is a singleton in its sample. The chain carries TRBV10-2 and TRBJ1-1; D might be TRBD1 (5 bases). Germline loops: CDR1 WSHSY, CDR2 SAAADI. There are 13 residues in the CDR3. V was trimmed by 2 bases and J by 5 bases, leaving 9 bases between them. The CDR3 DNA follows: TGCGCCAGCAGTGAGCAGGGAGTTACTGAAGCTTTCTTT. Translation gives CASSEQGVTEAFF.

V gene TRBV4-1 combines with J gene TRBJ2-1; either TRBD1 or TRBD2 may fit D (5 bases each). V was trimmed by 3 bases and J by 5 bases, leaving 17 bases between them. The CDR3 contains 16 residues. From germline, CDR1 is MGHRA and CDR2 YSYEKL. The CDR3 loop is CASSHDLDGAHNEQFF. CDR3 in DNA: TGCGCCAGCAGCCACGACCTTGACGGGGCCCACAATGAGCAGTTCTTC.

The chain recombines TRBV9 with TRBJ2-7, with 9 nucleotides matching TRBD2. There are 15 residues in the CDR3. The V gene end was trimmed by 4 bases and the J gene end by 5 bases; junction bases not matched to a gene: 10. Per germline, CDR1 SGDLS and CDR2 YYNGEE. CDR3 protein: CASSLGWGLADEQYF. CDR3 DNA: TGTGCCAGCAGCCTAGGATGGGGACTAGCCGACGAGCAGTACTTC.

The CDR3 sequence: CASSTGVTENYNEQFF. In DNA form, the CDR3 reads TGTGCCAGCAGTACGGGAGTGACAGAGAACTACAATGAGCAGTTCTTC. The chain couples TRBV27 to TRBJ2-1; possible D gene TRBD2, 6 bases. The length of the CDR3 is 16 residues. Germline V gene data show CDR1 as MNHEY and CDR2 as SMNVEV (reference sequence). V was pared by 5 bases and J by 3 bases, with 17 bases between.

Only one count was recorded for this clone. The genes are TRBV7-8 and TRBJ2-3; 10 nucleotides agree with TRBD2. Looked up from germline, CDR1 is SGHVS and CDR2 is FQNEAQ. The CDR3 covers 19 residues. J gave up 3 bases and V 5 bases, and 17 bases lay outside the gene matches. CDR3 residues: CASSHPASGRFYWTDTQYF. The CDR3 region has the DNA TGTGCCAGCAGCCACCCCGCTAGCGGGAGATTTTATTGGACAGATACGCAGTATTTT.

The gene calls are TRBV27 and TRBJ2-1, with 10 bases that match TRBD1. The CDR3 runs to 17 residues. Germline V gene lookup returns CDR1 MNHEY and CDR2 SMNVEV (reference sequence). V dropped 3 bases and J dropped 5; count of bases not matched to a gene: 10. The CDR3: CASSFLPTGTGDNEQFF. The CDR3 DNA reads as TGTGCCAGCAGTTTTTTACCCACCGGGACAGGGGACAATGAGCAGTTCTTC.

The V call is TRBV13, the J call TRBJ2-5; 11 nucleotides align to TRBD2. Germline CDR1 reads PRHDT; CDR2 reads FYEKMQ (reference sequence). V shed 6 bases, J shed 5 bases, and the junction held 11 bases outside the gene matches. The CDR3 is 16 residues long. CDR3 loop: CASRDTSGRSKETQYF. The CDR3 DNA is TGTGCCAGCAGAGATACTAGCGGGAGATCGAAGGAGACCCAGTACTTC.

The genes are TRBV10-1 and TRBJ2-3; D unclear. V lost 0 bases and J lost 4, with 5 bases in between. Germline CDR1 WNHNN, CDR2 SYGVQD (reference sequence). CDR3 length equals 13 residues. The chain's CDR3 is CASSESPADTQYF. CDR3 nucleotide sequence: TGCGCCAGCAGTGAGTCGCCGGCAGATACGCAGTATTTT.

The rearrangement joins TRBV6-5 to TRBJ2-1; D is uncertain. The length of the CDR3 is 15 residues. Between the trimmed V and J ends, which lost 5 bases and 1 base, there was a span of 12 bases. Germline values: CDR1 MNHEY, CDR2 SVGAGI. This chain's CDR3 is CASSLRRGSYNEQFF. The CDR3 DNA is TGTGCCAGCAGTCTTCGACGCGGTTCCTACAATGAGCAGTTCTTC.

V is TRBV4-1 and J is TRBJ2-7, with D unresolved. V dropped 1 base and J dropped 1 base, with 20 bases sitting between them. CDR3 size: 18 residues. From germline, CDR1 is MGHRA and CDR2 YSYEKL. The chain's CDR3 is CASSQVTSEKTTSYEQYF. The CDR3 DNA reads TGCGCCAGCAGCCAAGTCACCAGTGAAAAAACAACATCCTACGAGCAGTACTTC.

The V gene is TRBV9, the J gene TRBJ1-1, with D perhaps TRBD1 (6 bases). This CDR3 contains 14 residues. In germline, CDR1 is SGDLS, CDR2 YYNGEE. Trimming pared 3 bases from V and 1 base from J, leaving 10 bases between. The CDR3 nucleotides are TGTGCCAGCAGCGAGACAGGTGGGAACACTGAAGCTTTCTTT. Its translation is CASSETGGNTEAFF.

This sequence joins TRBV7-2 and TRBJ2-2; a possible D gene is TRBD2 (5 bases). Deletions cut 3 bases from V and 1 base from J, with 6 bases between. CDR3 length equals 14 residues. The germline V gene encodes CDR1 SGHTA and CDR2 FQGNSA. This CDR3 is CASSLDLNTGELFF. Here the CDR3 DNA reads TGTGCCAGCAGCTTGGACTTGAACACCGGGGAGCTGTTTTTT.

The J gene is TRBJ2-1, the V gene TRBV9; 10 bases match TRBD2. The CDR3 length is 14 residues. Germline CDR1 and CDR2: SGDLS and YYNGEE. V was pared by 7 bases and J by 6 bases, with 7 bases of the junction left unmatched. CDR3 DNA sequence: TGTGCCAGCGGGGAAACTAGCGGGGCCAATGAGCAGTTCTTC. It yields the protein CASGETSGANEQFF. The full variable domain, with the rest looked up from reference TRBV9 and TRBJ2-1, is DSGVTQTPKHLITATGQRVTLRCSPRSGDLSVYWYQQSLDQGLQFLIQYYNGEERAKGNILERFSAQQFPDLHSELNLSSLELGDSALYFCASGETSGANEQFFGPGTRLTVL.

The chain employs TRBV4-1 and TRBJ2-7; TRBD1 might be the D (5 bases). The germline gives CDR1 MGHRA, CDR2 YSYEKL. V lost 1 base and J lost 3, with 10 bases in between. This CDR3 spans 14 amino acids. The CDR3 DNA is TGCGCCAGCAGCCAAGTAGGACAAGACTACGAGCAGTACTTC. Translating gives CASSQVGQDYEQYF.